This is a list of T cell receptor beta chains from one sample in a study of early T cells in non-severe SARS-CoV-2 infection. TCRdb itself ran the 5' RACE reads through MiXCR, one entry per CDR3 protein. The sample has some 57,000 distinct CDR3 sequences; 12% are singletons. Sample: whole blood. The receptor source for this set is an adult who was a healthcare worker with PCR-confirmed SARS-CoV-2 infection or an uninfected control (not recorded which). The CDR3 runs from the conserved cysteine through the conserved F or W. D genes are given only for firm matches. The listing skips clone size in some rows; elsewhere it reads once, few, many or a size class.

.	few	TRBV6-5	15	TRBJ1-4	CASSSSRGINEKLFF	TGTGCCAGCAGTTCCTCGAGGGGTATCAATGAAAAACTGTTTTTT
.	.	TRBV4-3	15	TRBJ2-1	CASSPGRSTYNEQFF	TGCGCCAGCAGCCCAGGGCGGTCGACCTACAATGAGCAGTTCTTC
.	many	TRBV7-9	16	TRBJ2-4	CASSLGGALAKNIQYF	TGTGCCAGCAGCTTAGGGGGGGCTTTAGCCAAAAACATTCAGTACTTC
TRBD1	many	TRBV29-1	14	TRBJ1-2	CSVDPGTGTYGYTF	TGCAGCGTTGATCCCGGGACAGGGACTTATGGCTACACCTTC
TRBD2	few	TRBV6-6	17	TRBJ2-2	CASSYSLAGRDTGELFF	TGTGCCAGCAGTTACTCTCTAGCGGGACGAGACACCGGGGAGCTGTTTTTT
TRBD1	.	TRBV25-1	14	TRBJ1-4	CASSERGRREKLFF	TGTGCCAGCAGTGAAAGGGGGCGCCGGGAAAAACTGTTTTTT
.	.	TRBV7-2	14	TRBJ1-5	CASSFWGVDQPQHF	TGTGCCAGCAGCTTCTGGGGAGTGGATCAGCCCCAGCATTTT
.	few	TRBV7-2	16	TRBJ2-1	CASSLSFRGLYNEQFF	TGTGCCAGCAGCTTAAGCTTCCGGGGGCTGTACAATGAGCAGTTCTTC
.	.	TRBV9	14	TRBJ2-1	CASSVNTGSDEQFF	TGTGCCAGCAGCGTAAATACAGGGTCTGATGAGCAGTTCTTC
.	many	TRBV7-8	15	TRBJ2-1	CASSLSSAIYNEQFF	TGTGCCAGCAGCTTATCGAGCGCGATCTATAATGAGCAGTTCTTC
TRBD1	few	TRBV5-1	16	TRBJ2-1	CASSLSPGQGLGEQFF	TGCGCCAGCAGCTTGTCCCCGGGACAGGGGTTGGGTGAGCAGTTCTTC
TRBD1	many	TRBV15	14	TRBJ2-5	CATSTGTGIETQYF	TGTGCCACCAGCACCGGGACAGGGATCGAGACCCAGTACTTC
TRBD2	.	TRBV6-2/TRBV6-3	17	TRBJ2-7	CASSYSAGTSGPYEQYF	TGTGCCAGCAGTTACTCAGCTGGGACTAGCGGCCCCTACGAGCAGTACTTC
TRBD1	many	TRBV5-6	14	TRBJ1-5	CASSSRDSNQPQHF	TGTGCCAGCAGCTCCCGGGACAGTAATCAGCCCCAGCATTTT
TRBD1	.	TRBV5-5	14	TRBJ2-7	CASSLAGTVYEQYF	TGTGCCAGCAGCTTGGCCGGGACAGTATACGAGCAGTACTTC
TRBD2	few	TRBV6-2/TRBV6-3	14	TRBJ2-1	CASKLAGNYNEQFF	TGTGCCAGCAAACTAGCGGGCAACTACAATGAGCAGTTCTTC
TRBD1	.	TRBV28	14	TRBJ2-1	CASSSDRGKNEQSF	TGTGCCAGCAGTTCAGACAGGGGTAAGAATGAGCAGTCCTTC
TRBD2	many	TRBV18	15	TRBJ2-4	CASSPPAGVKNIQYF	TGTGCCAGCTCACCACCGGCGGGGGTCAAAAACATTCAGTACTTC
.	.	TRBV7-9	14	TRBJ2-5	CASSLVQAQETQYF	TGTGCCAGCAGCTTAGTGCAGGCCCAAGAGACCCAGTACTTC
.	few	TRBV20-1	14	TRBJ1-4	CSATRGATNEKLFF	TGCAGTGCTACCCGGGGTGCAACTAATGAAAAACTGTTTTTT
TRBD1	few	TRBV20-1	14	TRBJ2-1	CSASKTGGTNEQFF	TGCAGTGCTAGTAAGACAGGGGGTACGAATGAGCAGTTCTTC